The 9 T cell receptor beta chains presented below share a single source sample, sequenced in a study of a mutant IDH1 vaccine in newly diagnosed glioma (dated by TCRdb to the early 2020s). Libraries came from the immunoSEQ multiplex PCR assay. As stored in TCRdb, this immuneACCESS dataset retains in-frame rearrangements with V and J assigned. A fraction of the clones does not appear; measured against another copy, unresolved V genes explain less than half of the discrepancy, and the remainder lacks a known reason. The sample table holds tens of thousands of clones, of which around 80% were seen once. The ten biggest clones cover less than 15% of the sample. Their cognate antigens are unknown. The intended sense of this specimen's time point label: week 23, last vaccination. Every vaccine dose consisted of 300 ug of a 20-mer mutant IDH1 peptide in Montanide, administered subcutaneously together with topical imiquimod.

Here the sequenced sample was PBMCs, taken from a glioma patient whose treatment included an IDH1 peptide vaccine. These receptors were taken from a man between 25 and 39 years old with glioma.

The genes are TRBV5-1 and TRBJ2-7; 8 nucleotides match TRBD2. Germline assignment: CDR1 SGHRS and CDR2 YFSETQ. The CDR3 has 16 amino acids. V was clipped by 4 bases and J by 4 bases; unmatched bases: 13. CDR3 loop: CASSNIPLTSAYEQYF. DNA for the CDR3: TGCGCCAGCAGCAATATCCCGTTGACTAGCGCTTACGAGCAGTACTTC.

The chain employs TRBV27 and TRBJ2-5; 11 bases match TRBD2. CDR3 length: 14 residues. J gave up 5 bases and V 6 bases, and 5 bases lay outside the gene matches. Germline assignment: CDR1 MNHEY and CDR2 SMNVEV (reference sequence). As DNA, the CDR3 is TGTGCCAGCAGGGTAGCGGGAGGGGGTGAGACCCAGTACTTC. Translating gives CASRVAGGGETQYF.

The chain recombines TRBV4-1 with TRBJ2-7; D might be TRBD2 (5 bases). The V and J ends lost 0 bases and 0 bases respectively, with 12 bases between them. The length of the CDR3 is 16 residues. Germline-derived CDR1 and CDR2 are MGHRA and YSYEKL. The CDR3 coding sequence is TGCGCCAGCAGCCAAGACGAGGAGCGGCCCTCCTACGAGCAGTACTTC. Translating it yields CASSQDEERPSYEQYF.

The chain is built from TRBV10-1 and TRBJ1-5; no clear D gene. V lost 2 bases, J lost 5 bases, and 10 bases lay in between. Per the germline V gene, CDR1 is WNHNN and CDR2 is SYGVQD (reference sequence). The CDR3 has 14 amino acids. CDR3 protein: CASSESRRDQPQHF. The CDR3 nucleotides are TGCGCCAGCAGTGAGAGCCGTAGGGATCAGCCCCAGCATTTT.

This chain connects TRBV5-1 to TRBJ1-5; 11 nucleotides agree with TRBD1. The V and J ends lost 0 bases and 0 bases, in that order; junction bases with no gene match: 2. Germline V gives CDR1 SGHRS, CDR2 YFSETQ. The CDR3 length is 17 residues. CDR3 bases: TGCGCCAGCAGCTTGGGGGACAGGGGGAATAGCAATCAGCCCCAGCATTTT. This translates into CASSLGDRGNSNQPQHF.

The chain has TRBV19 and TRBJ2-4, with a weak D call TRBD1 (6 bases). V lost 1 base to trimming and J lost 8 bases, with 15 bases between them. CDR3 length: 15 amino acids. The germline V gene has CDR1 LNHDA and CDR2 SQIVND (reference sequence). The CDR3 sequence is CASSIVGRGGDIQYF. The CDR3 region has the DNA TGTGCCAGTAGTATAGTTGGGAGAGGGGGAGACATTCAGTACTTC. Filled out from reference TRBV19 and TRBJ2-4, the complete variable domain reads DGGITQSPKYLFRKEGQNVTLSCEQNLNHDAMYWYRQDPGQGLRLIYYSQIVNDFQKGDIAEGYSVSREKKESFPLTVTSAQKNPTAFYLCASSIVGRGGDIQYFGAGTRLSVL.

This clone was counted a single time. V and J are TRBV10-2 and TRBJ2-7, with 12 bases that match TRBD2. The trim removed 6 bases at V and 3 bases at J, leaving 12 bases unmatched. Per germline, CDR1 WSHSY and CDR2 SAAADI. The CDR3 runs to 17 residues. The CDR3 DNA follows: TGCGCCAGCAGCGCCCTAGCGGGAGGGTGGGGCAGCTACGAGCAGTACTTC. As protein: CASSALAGGWGSYEQYF.

Written as DNA, the CDR3 is TGCGCCAGCAGCTTGAACTACAATGAGCAGTTCTTC. Translating gives CASSLNYNEQFF. V and J are TRBV5-1 and TRBJ2-1; unclear D gene. V dropped 1 base and J dropped 3 bases, with 2 bases sitting between them. Germline CDR1 SGHRS, CDR2 YFSETQ. The length of the CDR3 is 12 residues. Complete variable domain (other parts from reference TRBV5-1 and TRBJ2-1): KAGVTQTPRYLIKTRGQQVTLSCSPISGHRSVSWYQQTPGQGLQFLFEYFSETQRNKGNFPGRFSGRQFSNSRSEMNVSTLELGDSALYLCASSLNYNEQFFGPGTRLTVL.

This clone was observed a few times. The chain is built from TRBV6-6 and TRBJ1-1; a weak D match, TRBD1 (5 bases). V lost 2 bases, J lost 4 bases, and 5 bases lay in between. Germline lookup yields CDR1 MNHNY and CDR2 SVGAGI (reference sequence). The CDR3 is 12 residues long. In DNA, the CDR3 is TGTGCCAGCAGTTACGGGGCCACTGAAGCTTTCTTT. It specifies CASSYGATEAFF.